This T cell receptor (beta chain) was sequenced during a study of Ad26.COV2.S vaccination and SARS-CoV-2 variants. Broader study findings: Spike-specific responses of CD8+ and CD4+ T cells were reported to display substantial breadth after vaccination.

TCRdb keeps only in-frame clones here, not all; method: immunoSEQ multiplex PCR. The sample lists a few hundred thousand clones; 80% to 95% were seen once. With respect to this clone: The antigen remains undetermined.

Regarding treatment: 15 to 20 received Ad26.COV2.S at low or high dose, single or two shots; about five received placebo; per-sample allocation not given. The investigators took samples on day 63 after the first vaccine or placebo injection. This specimen consisted of peripheral blood, obtained in a trial of Ad26.COV2.S vaccine versus placebo. This TCR was sampled from a person aged 18-65 years who received the Ad26.COV2.S COVID-19 vaccine or a placebo.

For the CDR3, the DNA is TGTGCCAGCAGCTTGGAGTCTAGCGGGCGGAATGAGCAGTTCTTC. Its translation: CASSLESSGRNEQFF. The V and J genes are TRBV5-4 and TRBJ2-1; 8 positions agree with TRBD2. Germline loops: CDR1 SGHNT, CDR2 YYREEE (reference sequence). The CDR3 extends over 15 amino acids. Trimming removed 0 bases from V and 7 bases from J; junction bases left unmatched: 6.